These 10 T cell receptor beta chains came from one sample sequenced in a study of response to subunit inactivated influenza vaccine. TCRdb reanalysed the RT-PCR reads using MiXCR and keeps one entry per CDR3 protein. The repertoire holds 800,000 or so distinct CDR3 sequences, with around 20% as singletons. This specimen was PBMCs from blood, taken around 5 days after vaccination. Source of these receptors: a man in his fifties or sixties who received an inactivated influenza vaccine.

In its sample, this clonotype was seen a few times. The chain couples TRBV4-1 to TRBJ1-6, with D possibly matching TRBD1 (6 bases). The CDR3 is 14 amino acids. Germline V gene lookup returns CDR1 MGHRA and CDR2 YSYEKL. V lost 3 bases and J 10 bases, leaving 13 bases between the germline ends. CDR3 nucleotides: TGCGCCAGCAGCCAGGCTACAGGGCGGTCACCCCTCCACTTT. It translates to CASSQATGRSPLHF.

This clonotype has only a few counts. This chain joins TRBV6-2 or TRBV6-3 and TRBJ2-5, with 8 positions matching TRBD2. V was pared by 5 bases and J by 3 bases, with 14 bases of the junction left unmatched. The CDR3 consists of 17 residues. Germline V CDR1 and CDR2: MNHEY, SVGEGT. The CDR3 coding sequence is TGTGCCAGCAGTCACCCAGCGGGGGCACCAACAAAAGAGACCCAGTACTTC. Encoded protein: CASSHPAGAPTKETQYF.

The rearrangement links TRBV12-3 or TRBV12-4 to TRBJ1-6, with 9 bases aligning to TRBD1. This CDR3 has 14 residues. Germline trimming cut 6 bases from V and 5 bases from J; bases unmatched to any gene: 2. The CDR3 is CASRDRGHNSPLHF. The CDR3 DNA sequence: TGTGCCAGCAGGGACAGGGGCCATAATTCACCCCTCCACTTT.

This clonotype appeared many times. The rearrangement joins TRBV20-1 to TRBJ1-2, with no clear D. The CDR3 is 17 residues long. V lost 7 bases and J 1 base, leaving 25 bases between the germline ends. CDR1 DFQATT and CDR2 SNEGSKA come from the germline V gene (reference sequence). CDR3 protein: CSGPWSNTRTDNYGYTF. In DNA, the CDR3 is TGCAGTGGCCCCTGGTCCAACACACGAACCGATAACTATGGCTACACCTTC.

This clonotype was observed a few times. The chain is built from TRBV12-3 or TRBV12-4 and TRBJ1-1; a weak D match, TRBD1 (5 bases). V was trimmed by 1 base and J by 5 bases, leaving 11 bases between them. The CDR3 is 14 amino acids. The CDR3 protein is CASSLEGWGTEAFF. In DNA form, the CDR3 reads TGTGCCAGCAGTTTAGAGGGCTGGGGGACTGAAGCTTTCTTT.

The sample holds many counts of this clonotype. J is TRBJ2-3 and V is TRBV6-1; 14 bases fit TRBD2. V shed 5 bases and J 4 bases; nucleotides not matched to a gene: 5. The CDR3 is 16 amino acids. CDR1 is MNHNS, CDR2 SASEGT, per germline. In nucleotides, the CDR3 is TGTGCCAGCAGTAGGGGACTAGCGGGAGTTGCAGATACGCAGTATTTT. Its translation: CASSRGLAGVADTQYF.

This clonotype was seen a few times. An end of the junction does not agree with germline; a read error may underlie this. The chain employs TRBV15 and TRBJ2-1, with 9 bases matching TRBD2. CDR3 length: 14 residues. Germline CDR1 reads LNHNV; CDR2 reads YYDKDF (reference sequence). The CDR3 protein is CATRRAGGYNEQFF. CDR3 DNA sequence: TGTGCCACCAGAAGAGCGGGGGGCTACAATGAGCAGTTCTTC.

This clonotype came up many times. The rearrangement uses TRBV4-3 and TRBJ2-6; 8 positions match TRBD1. The CDR3 is made up of 20 amino acids. V trimming: 0 bases; J trimming: 0 bases; junction bases outside the gene matches: 10. Looked up from germline, CDR1 is LGHNA and CDR2 is YSLEER. DNA of the CDR3: TGCGCCAGCAGCCAAGAGAGGTTCGAGACAGGGGTCTCTGGGGCCAACGTCCTGACTTTC. This encodes CASSQERFETGVSGANVLTF.

J is TRBJ2-2 and V is TRBV28; no clear D gene. The CDR3 extends over 12 amino acids. V was shortened by 3 bases and J by 7 bases, with 6 bases between the two germline ends. Looked up from germline, CDR1 is MDHEN and CDR2 is SYDVKM. The CDR3 protein is CASSLTVGELFF. In DNA form, the CDR3 reads TGTGCCAGCAGTTTGACTGTCGGGGAGCTGTTTTTT.

This clonotype has just a few counts. The rearrangement links TRBV6-2 or TRBV6-3 to TRBJ1-5, with D possibly being TRBD1 (5 bases). This CDR3 contains 14 residues. Germline assignment: CDR1 MNHEY and CDR2 SVGEGT. V was trimmed by 8 bases and J by 0 bases, leaving 11 bases between them. CDR3 sequence reads: CASRAGGSNQPQHF. The CDR3, as DNA: TGTGCCAGCCGGGCGGGGGGTAGCAATCAGCCCCAGCATTTT.